Below, 12 T cell receptor beta chains from the same sample are listed, as sequenced in a study of Ad26.COV2.S vaccination and SARS-CoV-2 variants. Treatment noted: roughly 20 received Ad26.COV2.S at low or high dose, single or two shots; about five received placebo; per-sample allocation not given. Repertoires come from day 63 after the first vaccine or placebo injection. Profiling relied on immunoSEQ multiplex PCR, and the TCRdb table lists in-frame clones only, not all of them. The table records about 410,000 clones, roughly 90% of them present only once. The material was peripheral blood, obtained in a trial of Ad26.COV2.S vaccine versus placebo. The source of these receptors is a person aged 18 to 59 who received the Ad26.COV2.S COVID-19 vaccine or a placebo.

In nucleotides, the CDR3 is TGTGCCACCAGCAGTGAAGAAAGGGACACCGGGGAGCTGTTTTTT. Its translation is CATSSEERDTGELFF. This chain connects TRBV15 to TRBJ2-2; no definite D call. Germline values: CDR1 LNHNV, CDR2 YYDKDF (reference sequence). The CDR3 is 15 amino acids. V lost 3 bases and J lost 3, with 11 bases in between.

V and J are TRBV27 and TRBJ1-1, with TRBD1 identical over 8 bases. There are 16 residues in the CDR3. V dropped 6 bases and J dropped 2; count of bases not matched to a gene: 11. CDR1 is MNHEY, CDR2 SMNVEV, per germline (reference sequence). The CDR3 is CASRDPGTGPNTEAFF. The CDR3 DNA reads TGTGCCAGCAGAGACCCGGGGACAGGCCCAAACACTGAAGCTTTCTTT.

This clone has a single count. The V gene is TRBV4-1, the J gene TRBJ2-5; no firm D call. The germline V gene has CDR1 MGHRA and CDR2 YSYEKL. With 0 bases removed from V and 2 bases from J, the gap between germline ends came to 1 base. The CDR3 is 12 amino acids. CDR3 nucleotides: TGCGCCAGCAGCCAAGATCAAGAGACCCAGTACTTC. Amino acids: CASSQDQETQYF.

This clone was seen once. J is TRBJ2-5 and V is TRBV5-1; TRBD2 is a possible D gene (6 bases). Germline values: CDR1 SGHRS, CDR2 YFSETQ. The CDR3 contains 14 residues. The germline V and J ends were trimmed by 7 bases and 5 bases, with 18 bases remaining between them. The CDR3 sequence is CASDWDPAGETQYF. The CDR3 nucleotides read TGCGCCAGCGACTGGGACCCAGCGGGCGAGACCCAGTACTTC. The whole variable domain, remainder taken from reference TRBV5-1 and TRBJ2-5, is KAGVTQTPRYLIKTRGQQVTLSCSPISGHRSVSWYQQTPGQGLQFLFEYFSETQRNKGNFPGRFSGRQFSNSRSEMNVSTLELGDSALYLCASDWDPAGETQYFGPGTRLLVL.

This clone was counted a single time. J is TRBJ2-5 and V is TRBV7-9, with 12 positions matching TRBD2. The CDR3 spans 18 residues. With 3 bases clipped from V and 0 bases from J, the junction kept 8 bases outside the gene matches. Germline CDR1 SEHNR, CDR2 FQNEAQ (reference sequence). CDR3 in amino acids: CASSLGLAGGPHQETQYF. The CDR3, as DNA: TGTGCCAGCAGCTTGGGGCTAGCGGGAGGGCCGCACCAAGAGACCCAGTACTTC.

V gene TRBV4-3 combines with J gene TRBJ2-3; TRBD1 aligns across 9 bases. With 4 bases clipped from V and 5 bases from J, the junction kept 13 bases outside the gene matches. The CDR3 loop spans 17 amino acids. From germline, CDR1 is LGHNA and CDR2 YSLEER. The CDR3 DNA reads TGCGCCAGCAGCCGAAACGTCGACAGGGGGGCGAAAGATACGCAGTATTTT. This codes for CASSRNVDRGAKDTQYF.

The chain recombines TRBV9 with TRBJ2-1, with D perhaps TRBD2 (5 bases). Germline V gene data show CDR1 as SGDLS and CDR2 as YYNGEE. The CDR3 has 14 amino acids. V dropped 0 bases and J dropped 9 bases, with 13 bases sitting between them. The CDR3 DNA follows: TGTGCCAGCAGCGTAGGATCCGGGATCGGTGAGCAGTTCTTC. Amino acids: CASSVGSGIGEQFF. Together with reference TRBV9 and TRBJ2-1, the CDR3 gives the full variable domain: DSGVTQTPKHLITATGQRVTLRCSPRSGDLSVYWYQQSLDQGLQFLIQYYNGEERAKGNILERFSAQQFPDLHSELNLSSLELGDSALYFCASSVGSGIGEQFFGPGTRLTVL.

This rearrangement joins TRBV3-1 (or the pseudogene TRBV3-2) to TRBJ1-2, with TRBD1 matching over 10 bases. V was clipped by 4 bases and J by 7 bases; unmatched bases: 9. This CDR3 contains 15 residues. Germline V CDR1 and CDR2: LGHDT, YNNKEL (reference sequence). CDR3 in DNA: TGTGCCAGCAGCCGCGGGACAGGGGATCTTGGTGGCTACACCTTC. This codes for CASSRGTGDLGGYTF.

The chain carries TRBV28 and TRBJ2-5, with a possible D match to TRBD2 (6 bases). Trimming removed 2 bases from V and 5 bases from J, with 15 bases in between. There are 15 residues in the CDR3. Germline-derived CDR1 and CDR2 are MDHEN and SYDVKM. The CDR3 sequence: CASSLGGARGETQYF. The CDR3 bases are TGTGCCAGCAGTTTAGGAGGGGCCCGGGGGGAGACCCAGTACTTC.

The J gene is TRBJ1-5, the V gene TRBV6-6, with no clear D. The CDR3 totals 15 residues. The ends were cut back, 4 bases at V and 5 bases at J, with 15 bases in the middle. CDR1 is MNHNY, CDR2 SVGAGI, per germline (reference sequence). The CDR3 region has the DNA TGTGCCAGCAGTTCCTCACGGAGCCAGCATCAGCCCCAGCATTTT. Residues: CASSSSRSQHQPQHF.

This clone was seen just once. The genes are TRBV5-6 and TRBJ1-3; unclear D gene. This CDR3 region has 14 residues. The V gene's germline CDR1 is SGHDT and CDR2 YYEEEE. The V end was cut by 1 base, the J end by 0 bases, with 5 bases between. For the CDR3, the DNA is TGTGCCAGCAGCTTGCGGGACTCTGGAAACACCATATATTTT. The encoded protein is CASSLRDSGNTIYF.

The rearrangement uses TRBV18 and TRBJ2-2; 9 bases match TRBD1. The CDR3 runs 15 residues. The germline V gene has CDR1 KGHSH and CDR2 LQKENI. Trimming removed 5 bases from V and 4 bases from J; junction bases left unmatched: 5. This CDR3 is CASSLGQGGTGELFF. The CDR3 DNA is TGTGCCAGCTCATTGGGACAGGGAGGCACCGGGGAGCTGTTTTTT.